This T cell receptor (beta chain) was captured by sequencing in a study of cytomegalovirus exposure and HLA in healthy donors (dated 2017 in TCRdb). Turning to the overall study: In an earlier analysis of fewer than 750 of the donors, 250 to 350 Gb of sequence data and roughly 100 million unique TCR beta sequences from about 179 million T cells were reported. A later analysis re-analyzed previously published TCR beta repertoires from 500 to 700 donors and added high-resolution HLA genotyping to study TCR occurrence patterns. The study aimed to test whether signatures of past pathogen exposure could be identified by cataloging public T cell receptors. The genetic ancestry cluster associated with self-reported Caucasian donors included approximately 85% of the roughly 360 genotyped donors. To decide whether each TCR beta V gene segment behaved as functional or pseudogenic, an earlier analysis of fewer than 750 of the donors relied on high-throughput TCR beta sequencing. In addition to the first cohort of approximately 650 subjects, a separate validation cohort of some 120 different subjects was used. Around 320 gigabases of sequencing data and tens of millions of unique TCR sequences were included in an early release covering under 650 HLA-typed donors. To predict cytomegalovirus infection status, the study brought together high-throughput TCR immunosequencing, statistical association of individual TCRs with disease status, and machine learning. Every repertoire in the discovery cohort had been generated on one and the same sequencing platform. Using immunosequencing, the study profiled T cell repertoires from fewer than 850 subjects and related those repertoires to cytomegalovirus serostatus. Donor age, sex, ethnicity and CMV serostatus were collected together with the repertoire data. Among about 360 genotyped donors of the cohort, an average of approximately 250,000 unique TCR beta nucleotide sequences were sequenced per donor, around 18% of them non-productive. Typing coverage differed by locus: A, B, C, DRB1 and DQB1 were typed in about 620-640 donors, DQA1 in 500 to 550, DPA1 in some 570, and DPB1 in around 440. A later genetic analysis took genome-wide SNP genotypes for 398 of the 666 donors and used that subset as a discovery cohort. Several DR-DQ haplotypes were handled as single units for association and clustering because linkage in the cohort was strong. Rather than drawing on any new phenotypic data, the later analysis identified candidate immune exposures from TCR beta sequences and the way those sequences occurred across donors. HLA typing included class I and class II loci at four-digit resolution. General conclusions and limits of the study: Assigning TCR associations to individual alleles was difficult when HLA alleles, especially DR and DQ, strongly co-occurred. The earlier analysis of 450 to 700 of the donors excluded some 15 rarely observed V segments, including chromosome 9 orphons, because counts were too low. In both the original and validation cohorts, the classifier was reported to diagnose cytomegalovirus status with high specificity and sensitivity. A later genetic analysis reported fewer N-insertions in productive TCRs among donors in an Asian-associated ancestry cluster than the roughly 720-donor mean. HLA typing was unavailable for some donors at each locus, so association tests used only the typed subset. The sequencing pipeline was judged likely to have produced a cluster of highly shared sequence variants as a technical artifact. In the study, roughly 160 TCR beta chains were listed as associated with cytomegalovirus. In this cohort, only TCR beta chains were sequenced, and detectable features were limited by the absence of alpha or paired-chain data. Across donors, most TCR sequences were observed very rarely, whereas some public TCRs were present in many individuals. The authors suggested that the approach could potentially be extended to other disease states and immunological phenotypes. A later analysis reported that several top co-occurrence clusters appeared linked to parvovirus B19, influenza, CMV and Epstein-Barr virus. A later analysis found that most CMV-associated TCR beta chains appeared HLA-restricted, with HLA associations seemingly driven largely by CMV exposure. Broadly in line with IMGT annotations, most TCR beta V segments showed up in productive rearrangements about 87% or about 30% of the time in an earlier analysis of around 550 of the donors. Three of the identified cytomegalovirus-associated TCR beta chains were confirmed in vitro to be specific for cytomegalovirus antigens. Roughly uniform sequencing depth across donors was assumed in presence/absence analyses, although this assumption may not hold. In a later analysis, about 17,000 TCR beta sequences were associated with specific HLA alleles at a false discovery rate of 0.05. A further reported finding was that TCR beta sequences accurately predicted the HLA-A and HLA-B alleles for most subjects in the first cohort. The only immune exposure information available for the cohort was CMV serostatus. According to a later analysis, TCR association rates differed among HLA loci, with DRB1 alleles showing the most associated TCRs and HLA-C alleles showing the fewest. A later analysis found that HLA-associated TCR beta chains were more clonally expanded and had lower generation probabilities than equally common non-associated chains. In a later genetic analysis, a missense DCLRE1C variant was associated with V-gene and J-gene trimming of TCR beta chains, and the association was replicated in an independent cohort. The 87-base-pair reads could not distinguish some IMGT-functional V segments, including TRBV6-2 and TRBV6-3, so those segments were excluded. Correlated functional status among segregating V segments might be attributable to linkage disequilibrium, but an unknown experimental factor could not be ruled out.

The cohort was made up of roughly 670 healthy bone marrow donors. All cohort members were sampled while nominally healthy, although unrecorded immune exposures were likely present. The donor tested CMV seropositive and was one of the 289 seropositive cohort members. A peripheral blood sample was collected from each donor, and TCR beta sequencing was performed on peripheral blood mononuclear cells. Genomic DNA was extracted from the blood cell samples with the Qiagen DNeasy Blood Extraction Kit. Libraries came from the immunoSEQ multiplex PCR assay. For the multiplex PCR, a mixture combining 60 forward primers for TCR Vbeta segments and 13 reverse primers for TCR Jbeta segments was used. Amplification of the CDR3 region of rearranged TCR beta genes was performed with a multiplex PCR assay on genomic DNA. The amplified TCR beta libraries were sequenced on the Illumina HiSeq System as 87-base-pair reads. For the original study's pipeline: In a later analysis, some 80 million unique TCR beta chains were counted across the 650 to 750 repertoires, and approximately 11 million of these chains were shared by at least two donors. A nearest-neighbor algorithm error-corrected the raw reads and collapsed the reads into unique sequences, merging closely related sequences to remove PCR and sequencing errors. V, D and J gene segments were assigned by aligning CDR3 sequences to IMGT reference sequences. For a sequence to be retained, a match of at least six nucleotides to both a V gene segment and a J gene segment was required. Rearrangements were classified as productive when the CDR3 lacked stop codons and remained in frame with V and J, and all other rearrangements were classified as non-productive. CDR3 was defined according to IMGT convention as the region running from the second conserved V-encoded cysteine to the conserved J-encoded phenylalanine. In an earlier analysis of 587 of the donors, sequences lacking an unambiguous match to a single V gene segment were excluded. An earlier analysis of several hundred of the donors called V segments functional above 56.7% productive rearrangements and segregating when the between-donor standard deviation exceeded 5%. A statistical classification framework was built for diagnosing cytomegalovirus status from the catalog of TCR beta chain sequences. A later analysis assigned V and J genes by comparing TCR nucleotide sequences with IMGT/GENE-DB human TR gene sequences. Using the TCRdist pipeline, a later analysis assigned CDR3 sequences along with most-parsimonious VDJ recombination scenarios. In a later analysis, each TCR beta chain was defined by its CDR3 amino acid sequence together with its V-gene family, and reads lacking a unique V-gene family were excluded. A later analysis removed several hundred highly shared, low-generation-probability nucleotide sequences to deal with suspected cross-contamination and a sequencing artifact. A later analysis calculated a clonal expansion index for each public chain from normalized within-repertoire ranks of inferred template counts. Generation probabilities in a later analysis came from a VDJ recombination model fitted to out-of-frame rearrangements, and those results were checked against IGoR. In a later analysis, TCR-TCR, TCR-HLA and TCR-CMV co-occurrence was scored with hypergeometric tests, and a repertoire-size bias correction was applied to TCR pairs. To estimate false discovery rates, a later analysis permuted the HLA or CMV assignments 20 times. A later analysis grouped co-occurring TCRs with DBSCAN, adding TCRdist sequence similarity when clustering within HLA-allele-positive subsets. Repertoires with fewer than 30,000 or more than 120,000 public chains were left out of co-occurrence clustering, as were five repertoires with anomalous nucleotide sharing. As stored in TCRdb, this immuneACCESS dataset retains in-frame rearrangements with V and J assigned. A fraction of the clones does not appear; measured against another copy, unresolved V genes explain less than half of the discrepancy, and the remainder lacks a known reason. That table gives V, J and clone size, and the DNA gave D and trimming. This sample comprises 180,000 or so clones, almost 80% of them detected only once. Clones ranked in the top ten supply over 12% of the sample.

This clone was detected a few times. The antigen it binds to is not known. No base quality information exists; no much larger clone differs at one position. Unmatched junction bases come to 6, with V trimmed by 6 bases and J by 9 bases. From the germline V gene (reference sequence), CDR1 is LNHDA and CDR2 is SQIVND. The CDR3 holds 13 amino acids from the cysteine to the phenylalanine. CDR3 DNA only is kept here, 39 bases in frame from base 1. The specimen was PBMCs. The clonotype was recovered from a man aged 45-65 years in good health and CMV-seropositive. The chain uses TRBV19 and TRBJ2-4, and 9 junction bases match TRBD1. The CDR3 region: CASSRDRAGIQYF. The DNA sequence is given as TGTGCCAGTAGCCGGGACAGGGCAGGCATTCAGTACTTC.